These T cell receptor beta chains were read from a single sample in a study of T cell changes during pregnancy in multiple sclerosis. Profiled with immunoSEQ multiplex PCR; TCRdb holds only in-frame clones, not every one. Seen here are approximately 130,000 clones, roughly 92% observed once, and the top ten hold 6.2%. The specimen was peripheral blood, collected before pregnancy. These receptors all come from a female donor with multiple sclerosis, enrolled in a pregnancy study. The CDR3 runs from the conserved cysteine through the conserved F or W. A D gene is named only where the DNA matches it firmly. Size is stated for part of the rows, as once, few or many counts, or as a class when the clone is expanded.

cdr3_nt cdr3_aa d_call v_call clone_size j_call
TGCAGTGCCGAGCGCGGCTACACCTTC CSAERGYTF - TRBV20-1 - TRBJ1-2
TGTGCCAGCAGCTTTTGGAGTATGAACACTGAAGCTTTCTTT CASSFWSMNTEAFF - TRBV5-4 - TRBJ1-1
TGTGCCAGCAGCCCCGGGACTACCTACTCCTACAATGAGCAGTTCTTC CASSPGTTYSYNEQFF TRBD2 TRBV5-8 - TRBJ2-1
TGTGCCAGCAGCCTTGGCAGGAGGGTAGGGGCACAAGAGACCCAGTACTTC CASSLGRRVGAQETQYF - TRBV9 - TRBJ2-5
TGTGCCAGCAGCCGTGGACTGTCTAATTCACCCCTCCACTTT CASSRGLSNSPLHF - TRBV11-1 - TRBJ1-6
TGTGCCAGCTGCCCCATACAAAATGAGCAGTTCTTC CASCPIQNEQFF - TRBV6-1 - TRBJ2-1
TGTGCCAGCAGCCCCTTACGCGGCCGCCGCGGCGAGCAGTACTTC CASSPLRGRRGEQYF - TRBV9 - TRBJ2-7
TGTGCCAGCAGCGCAGGGAGCGGGAGGGCCGGGGAGCTGTTTTTT CASSAGSGRAGELFF TRBD2 TRBV9 - TRBJ2-2
TGTGCCAGCAGTGTGGAAGCGGGGGGGACAGATACGCAGTATTTT CASSVEAGGTDTQYF TRBD2 TRBV6-4 - TRBJ2-3
TGTGCCTGGAGTGGACAGGACGGGAGGCCCTACAATGAGCAGTTCTTC CAWSGQDGRPYNEQFF - TRBV30 once TRBJ2-1
TGTGCCAGCAGCTTAACTTTCTATGGCTACACCTTC CASSLTFYGYTF - TRBV7-9 - TRBJ1-2
TGCGCCAGCAGTGAGGCCGGGTCCTCCACAGATACGCAGTATTTT CASSEAGSSTDTQYF - TRBV10-2 - TRBJ2-3
TGTGCCAGCAGTTCAACCCAACAGGCAGCTTTCTTT CASSSTQQAAFF - TRBV6-5 once TRBJ1-1
TGTGCCGCGTCCCGGGACAGGGGGCGGTATGAAAAACTGTTTTTT CAASRDRGRYEKLFF TRBD1 TRBV30 once TRBJ1-4
TGTGCCAGCTTCGCGACAGGAACGAATCAGCCCCAGCATTTT CASFATGTNQPQHF - TRBV18 - TRBJ1-5
TGTGCCAGCAGCAAGGGGGGGACGGACCTTAGCAATCAGCCCCAGCATTTT CASSKGGTDLSNQPQHF - TRBV21-1 few TRBJ1-5